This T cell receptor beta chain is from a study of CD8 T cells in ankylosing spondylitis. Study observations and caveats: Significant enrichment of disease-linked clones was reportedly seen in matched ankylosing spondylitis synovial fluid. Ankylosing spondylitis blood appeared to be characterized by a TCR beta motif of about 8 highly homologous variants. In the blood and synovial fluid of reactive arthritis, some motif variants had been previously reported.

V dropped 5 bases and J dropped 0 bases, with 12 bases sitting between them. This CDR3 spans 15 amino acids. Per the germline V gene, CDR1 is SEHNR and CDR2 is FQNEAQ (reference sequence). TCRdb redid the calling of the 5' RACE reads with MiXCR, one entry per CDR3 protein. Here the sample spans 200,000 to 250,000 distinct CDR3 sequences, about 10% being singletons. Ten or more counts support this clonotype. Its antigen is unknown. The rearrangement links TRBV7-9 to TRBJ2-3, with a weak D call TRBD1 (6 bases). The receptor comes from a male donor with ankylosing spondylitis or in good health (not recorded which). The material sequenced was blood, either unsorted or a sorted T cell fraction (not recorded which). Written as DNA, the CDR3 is TGTGCCAGCAGCGCACCAGGGGTGAGCACAGATACGCAGTATTTT. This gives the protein CASSAPGVSTDTQYF.